These 12 T cell receptor beta chains originate from one sample sequenced in a study of T cell responses to AZD1222 COVID-19 vaccine. This table comes from immunoSEQ multiplex PCR, and its TCRdb copy is limited to in-frame clones, with some not included. The sample yields about 99,000 clones, 85% to 95% seen once. This specimen was peripheral blood, taken on day 0 of AZD1222 vaccination. The receptors were gathered from an adult in good health.

This sequence joins TRBV15 and TRBJ1-2; perhaps TRBD1 as D (6 bases). The CDR3 is 14 amino acids. Trimming pared 0 bases from V and 6 bases from J, leaving 11 bases between. The germline gives CDR1 LNHNV, CDR2 YYDKDF (reference sequence). The CDR3 DNA reads as TGTGCCACCAGCAGAGATCGAAGGGACAATGGCTACACCTTC. Protein: CATSRDRRDNGYTF.

The chain carries TRBV9 and TRBJ2-1; D gene unclear. Trimming removed 0 bases from V and 6 bases from J, with 7 bases in between. Germline V gene data show CDR1 as SGDLS and CDR2 as YYNGEE. This CDR3 spans 13 amino acids. The CDR3: CASSVDIGNEQFF. The CDR3 nucleotides read TGTGCCAGCAGCGTAGACATCGGCAATGAGCAGTTCTTC. The full variable domain, with the rest looked up from reference TRBV9 and TRBJ2-1, is DSGVTQTPKHLITATGQRVTLRCSPRSGDLSVYWYQQSLDQGLQFLIQYYNGEERAKGNILERFSAQQFPDLHSELNLSSLELGDSALYFCASSVDIGNEQFFGPGTRLTVL.

The chain recombines TRBV7-6 with TRBJ1-1; D unclear. Deletions cut 6 bases from V and 5 bases from J, with 13 bases between. The germline V gene encodes CDR1 SGHVS and CDR2 FNYEAQ. CDR3 length: 13 amino acids. The CDR3 coding sequence is TGTGCCAGCAGTCGGTATGGGGAAACTGAAGCTTTCTTT. Translating it yields CASSRYGETEAFF.

The chain is built from TRBV6-2 or TRBV6-3 and TRBJ1-5; D is unresolved. With 1 base removed from V and 7 bases from J, the gap between germline ends came to 8 bases. Germline loops: CDR1 MNHEY, CDR2 SVGEGT. CDR3 length equals 13 residues. DNA for the CDR3: TGTGCCAGCAGTTACTACCGGGCCCAGCCCCAGCATTTT. Translating gives CASSYYRAQPQHF.

The chain has TRBV3-1 (or the pseudogene TRBV3-2) and TRBJ1-2; 7 bases agree with TRBD1. The CDR3 extends over 15 amino acids. V trimming: 3 bases; J trimming: 4 bases; junction bases outside the gene matches: 8. Germline lookup yields CDR1 LGHDT and CDR2 YNNKEL (reference sequence). CDR3 in amino acids: CASSHTTTGFYGYTF. As DNA, the CDR3 is TGTGCCAGCAGCCACACAACGACAGGGTTCTATGGCTACACCTTC.

The chain couples TRBV19 to TRBJ2-1; a weak D match, TRBD2 (6 bases). Germline CDR1 is LNHDA and CDR2 is SQIVND (reference sequence). This CDR3 spans 16 amino acids. V shed 3 bases and J shed 0 bases, with 12 bases lying between them. CDR3: CASSIFRGSSYNEQFF. CDR3 nucleotides: TGTGCCAGTAGTATTTTCCGGGGGAGCTCCTACAATGAGCAGTTCTTC.

The gene calls are TRBV19 and TRBJ1-2, with no clear D. V lost 0 bases to trimming and J lost 7 bases, with 6 bases between them. Germline CDR1 is LNHDA and CDR2 is SQIVND (reference sequence). This CDR3 is 12 amino acids long. Here the CDR3 DNA reads TGTGCCAGTAGTATAGATCGGTTTGGCTACACCTTC. This codes for CASSIDRFGYTF.

V usage is TRBV18 and J usage is TRBJ1-2; weak D call: TRBD1 (5 bases). The CDR3 extends over 16 amino acids. With 3 bases removed from V and 6 bases from J, the gap between germline ends came to 20 bases. In germline, CDR1 is KGHSH, CDR2 LQKENI. The CDR3 is CASSPNLAGTSDGYTF. The CDR3 DNA sequence: TGTGCCAGCTCACCTAATTTAGCCGGGACCTCTGATGGCTACACCTTC.

This clone occurred once. The CDR3 here is CASSMTSGGRETQYF. For the CDR3, the DNA is TGTGCCAGCAGTATGACTAGCGGAGGGAGGGAGACCCAGTACTTC. The chain links TRBV6-2 or TRBV6-3 to TRBJ2-5, with TRBD2 matching 9 bases. Trimming at V came to 5 bases and at J to 5 bases, leaving 9 bases not matched to a gene. This CDR3 has 15 residues. CDR1 and CDR2 from the germline V gene are MNHEY and SVGEGT.

The chain uses TRBV4-1 and TRBJ1-3; possible D gene TRBD1, 5 bases. CDR1 is MGHRA, CDR2 YSYEKL, per germline. This CDR3 comprises 13 residues. The V end lost 4 bases, the J end lost 5 bases, and 9 bases lay between the germline ends. CDR3 DNA sequence: TGCGCCAGCAGCCTGGACATACGAAACACCATATATTTT. The encoded protein is CASSLDIRNTIYF.

The gene calls are TRBV2 and TRBJ1-2, with TRBD1 as a possible D gene (6 bases). Germline CDR1 is SNHLY and CDR2 is FYNNEI. V was cut by 8 bases and J by 4 bases, with 17 bases left in between. The CDR3 totals 14 residues. In nucleotides, the CDR3 is TGTGCCAGCCTTCAAAAGGGGGGCGTCTATGGCTACACCTTC. Protein: CASLQKGGVYGYTF.

The chain recombines TRBV28 with TRBJ1-1; no firm D call. V lost 0 bases and J lost 1, with 6 bases in between. The CDR3 consists of 14 residues. Germline CDR1 MDHEN, CDR2 SYDVKM. This CDR3 reads CASSLWSRNTEAFF. CDR3 bases: TGTGCCAGCAGTTTATGGAGTAGGAACACTGAAGCTTTCTTT.